These 9 T cell receptor beta chains share one sample of origin, sequenced in a study of T cells in Graves' hyperthyroidism and ophthalmopathy. It was RNA transcripts that yielded the amplified TCR beta CDR3 regions. A first-round RT-PCR of the TCR CDR3 used the HTBI primer set. TCRdb fed the multiplex PCR reads into MiXCR, producing one record per CDR3 protein. The sample has around 610,000 distinct CDR3 sequences; roughly 14% are singletons. The sequenced sample consisted of blood. These receptors all come from a woman aged 40 to 50 with Graves' ophthalmopathy.

This clonotype was seen at least ten times. CDR3 in DNA: TGTGCCAGCAGTCAGGACAGGTGGGAGACCCAGTACTTC. Encoded protein: CASSQDRWETQYF. The V gene is TRBV12-3 or TRBV12-4, the J gene TRBJ2-5; 7 bases match TRBD1. V gave up 5 bases and J gave up 5 bases; unmatched junction bases: 5. This CDR3 region has 13 residues.

This clonotype showed up many times. The chain has TRBV2 and TRBJ2-3; D remains ambiguous. The CDR3 spans 15 residues. V was cut by 4 bases and J by 0 bases, with 11 bases left in between. CDR1 is SNHLY, CDR2 FYNNEI, per germline. In nucleotides, the CDR3 is TGTGCCAGCAGTGGGACGTACGCCAGCACAGATACGCAGTATTTT. This translates into CASSGTYASTDTQYF.

This clonotype was detected ten times or more. This chain connects TRBV27 to TRBJ2-7; D perhaps matches TRBD1 (5 bases). Looked up from germline, CDR1 is MNHEY and CDR2 is SMNVEV (reference sequence). Trimming pared 6 bases from V and 4 bases from J, leaving 16 bases between. The CDR3 totals 14 residues. CDR3 DNA sequence: TGTGCCAGCAGCCGCAGGGTGGGGAATTACGAGCAGTACTTC. Residues: CASSRRVGNYEQYF.

The table lists this clonotype with many counts. The V and J genes are TRBV6-2 or TRBV6-3 and TRBJ1-1; D not certain. V lost 2 bases, J lost 2 bases, and 9 bases lay in between. The germline V gene encodes CDR1 MNHEY and CDR2 SVGEGT. This CDR3 spans 14 amino acids. The CDR3 region is CASSYRRGNTEAFF. The CDR3 region has the DNA TGTGCCAGCAGTTACCGGCGGGGAAACACTGAAGCTTTCTTT.

This clonotype was found many times. This CDR3 is CSSRESDTGELFF. The DNA of the CDR3 is TGCAGTAGTAGGGAGAGCGACACCGGGGAGCTGTTTTTT. This chain links TRBV29-1 with TRBJ2-2; perhaps TRBD2 as D (5 bases). This CDR3 has 13 residues. In germline, CDR1 is SQVTM, CDR2 ANQGSEA.

The chain recombines TRBV29-1 with TRBJ2-2; maybe TRBD1 (5 bases). The CDR3 loop spans 13 amino acids. CDR1 is SQVTM and CDR2 is ANQGSEA in the germline V gene. The ends were cut back, 4 bases at V and 7 bases at J, with 13 bases in the middle. The CDR3 loop is CSVAQGNVGELFF. The DNA of the CDR3 is TGCAGCGTTGCTCAGGGAAATGTCGGGGAGCTGTTTTTT.

CDR3 bases: TGTGCCACAGCGACAGGGGAGAACACTGAAGCTTTCTTT. Protein: CATATGENTEAFF. The chain employs TRBV6-4 and TRBJ1-1; 8 bases line up with TRBD1. With V trimmed by 10 bases and J by 1 base, 5 bases remained unmatched. The germline CDR1 and CDR2 sequences are MRHNA and SNTAGT. This CDR3 comprises 13 residues.

Many counts were recorded for this clonotype. The V call is TRBV28, the J call TRBJ1-6; D possibly corresponds to TRBD1 (6 bases). With 3 bases removed from V and 0 bases from J, the gap between germline ends came to 9 bases. The CDR3 totals 16 residues. The germline gives CDR1 MDHEN, CDR2 SYDVKM. CDR3 DNA sequence: TGTGCCAGCAGTTTTACAGGGAGCTCCTATAATTCACCCCTCCACTTT. It specifies CASSFTGSSYNSPLHF.

V and J are TRBV28 and TRBJ2-5, with TRBD2 matching over 9 bases. The CDR3 extends over 16 amino acids. Germline lookup yields CDR1 MDHEN and CDR2 SYDVKM. The ends lost 6 bases at V and 5 bases at J; junction bases unmatched: 13. CDR3 in DNA: TGTGCCAGCAGCGAAGGAGCGGGAGGCCTGAGGGAGACCCAGTACTTC. The encoded protein is CASSEGAGGLRETQYF.